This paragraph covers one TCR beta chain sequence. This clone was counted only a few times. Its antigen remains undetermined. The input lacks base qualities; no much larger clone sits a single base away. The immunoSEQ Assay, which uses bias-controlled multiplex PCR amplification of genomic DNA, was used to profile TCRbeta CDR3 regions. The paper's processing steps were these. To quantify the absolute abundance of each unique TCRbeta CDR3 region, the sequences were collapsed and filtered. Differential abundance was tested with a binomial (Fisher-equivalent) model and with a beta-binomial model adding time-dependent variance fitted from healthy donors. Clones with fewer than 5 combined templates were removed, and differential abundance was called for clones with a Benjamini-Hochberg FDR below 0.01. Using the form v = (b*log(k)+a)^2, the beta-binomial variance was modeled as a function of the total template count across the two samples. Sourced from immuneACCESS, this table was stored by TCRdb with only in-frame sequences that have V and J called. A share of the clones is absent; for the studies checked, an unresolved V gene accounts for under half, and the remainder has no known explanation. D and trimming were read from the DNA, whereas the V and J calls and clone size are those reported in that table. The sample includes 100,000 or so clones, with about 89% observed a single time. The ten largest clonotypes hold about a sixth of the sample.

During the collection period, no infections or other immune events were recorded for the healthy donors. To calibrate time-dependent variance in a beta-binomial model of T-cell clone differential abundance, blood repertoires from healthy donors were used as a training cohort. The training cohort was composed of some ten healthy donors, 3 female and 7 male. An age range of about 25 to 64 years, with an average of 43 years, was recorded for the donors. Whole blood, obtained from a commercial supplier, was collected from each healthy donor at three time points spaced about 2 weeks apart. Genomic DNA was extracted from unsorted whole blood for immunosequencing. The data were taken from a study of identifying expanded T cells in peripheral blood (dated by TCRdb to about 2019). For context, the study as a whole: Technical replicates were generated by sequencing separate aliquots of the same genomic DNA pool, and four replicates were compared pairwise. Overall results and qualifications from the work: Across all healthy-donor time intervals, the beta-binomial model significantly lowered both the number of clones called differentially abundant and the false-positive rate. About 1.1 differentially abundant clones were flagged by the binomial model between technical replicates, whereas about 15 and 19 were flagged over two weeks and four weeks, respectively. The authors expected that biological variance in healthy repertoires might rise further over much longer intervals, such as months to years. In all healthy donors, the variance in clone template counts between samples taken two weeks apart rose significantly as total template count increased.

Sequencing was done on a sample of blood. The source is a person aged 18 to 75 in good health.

For the CDR3, the sequence is CASSRQGSNQPQHF. The bases are TGTGCCAGCAGTCGACAGGGTAGCAATCAGCCCCAGCATTTT. The chain links TRBV27 with TRBJ1-5, and TRBD1 aligns with 7 junction nucleotides. The CDR3 holds 14 amino acids from the cysteine to the phenylalanine. Solely the CDR3 DNA is kept, with 42 bases framed from the first base. V has 5 bases trimmed and J has 0 bases trimmed; junction bases matching no gene number 1. CDR1 and CDR2 were assigned from the germline V gene (reference sequence) as MNHEY and SMNVEV.